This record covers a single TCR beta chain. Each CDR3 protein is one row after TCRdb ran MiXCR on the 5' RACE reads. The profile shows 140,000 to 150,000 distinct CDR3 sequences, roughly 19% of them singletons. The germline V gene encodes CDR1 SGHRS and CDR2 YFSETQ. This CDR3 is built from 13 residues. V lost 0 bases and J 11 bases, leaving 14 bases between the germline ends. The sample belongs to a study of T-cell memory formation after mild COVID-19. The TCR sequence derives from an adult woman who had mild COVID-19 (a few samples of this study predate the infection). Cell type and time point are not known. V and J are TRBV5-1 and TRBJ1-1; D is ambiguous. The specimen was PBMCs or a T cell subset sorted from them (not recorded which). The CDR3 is CASSLEWRARAFF. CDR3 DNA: TGCGCCAGCAGCTTGGAGTGGAGGGCTCGGGCTTTCTTT.